This T cell receptor beta chain originates from a study of Ad26.COV2.S vaccination and SARS-CoV-2 variants. The wider study: A participant enrolled in the COV1001 Ad26.COV2.S trial arm provided the sample.

Trimming took 1 base from V and 7 from J, leaving 14 bases between them. This CDR3 spans 15 amino acids. Germline V lookup: CDR1 MNHNS, CDR2 SASEGT. Specified treatment: some 20 received Ad26.COV2.S at low or high dose, single or two shots; roughly 5 received placebo; per-sample allocation not given. Collection of the samples took place on day 63 after the first injection of vaccine or placebo. This person who donated was an adult of 18-55 years in Boston. As for this clone: Its cognate antigen is unknown.

Data came from immunoSEQ multiplex PCR; TCRdb stores just in-frame clones and leaves some out. This table has roughly 400,000 clones, about 91% appearing once. Whole-study findings and limits: Ad26.COV2.S recipients had broader spike-specific TCRs (P = 0.0014). Non-spike TCR breadth did not differ much between vaccine and placebo recipients.

The clonotype originates from a person aged 18-65 years who received the Ad26.COV2.S COVID-19 vaccine or a placebo. The specimen was peripheral blood, collected in a trial of Ad26.COV2.S vaccine versus placebo. The chain combines TRBV6-1 with TRBJ2-1; D remains unclear. The chain's CDR3 is CASSEVRARPNEQFF. The CDR3 DNA follows: TGTGCCAGCAGTGAAGTAAGGGCTCGGCCGAATGAGCAGTTCTTC.